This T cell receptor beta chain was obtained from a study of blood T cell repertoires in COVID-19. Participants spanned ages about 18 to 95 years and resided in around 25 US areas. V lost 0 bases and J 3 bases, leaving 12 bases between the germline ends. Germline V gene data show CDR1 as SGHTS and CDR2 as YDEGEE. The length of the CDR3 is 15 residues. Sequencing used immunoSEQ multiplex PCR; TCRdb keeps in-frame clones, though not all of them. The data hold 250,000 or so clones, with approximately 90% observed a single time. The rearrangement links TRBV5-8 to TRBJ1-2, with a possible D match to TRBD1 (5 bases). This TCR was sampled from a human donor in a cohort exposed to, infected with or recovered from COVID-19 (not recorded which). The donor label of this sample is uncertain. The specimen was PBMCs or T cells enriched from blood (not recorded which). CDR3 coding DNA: TGTGCCAGCAGCTTGGGGGGCAGGGCGTACTATGGCTACACCTTC. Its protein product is CASSLGGRAYYGYTF.